This T cell receptor (beta chain) was documented in a study of CD4 and CD8 cells across lung adenocarcinoma regions. The CDR3 is 15 amino acids. Trimming removed 5 bases from V and 9 bases from J, with 19 bases in between. Germline-derived CDR1 and CDR2 are MDHEN and SYDVKM. TCRdb called the PCR reads again in MiXCR, with one record for every CDR3 protein. The sample includes 25,000 or so distinct CDR3 sequences, 45% to 60% of them seen just once. Donors had localized lung adenocarcinoma, a non-small cell lung cancer. The chain has TRBV28 and TRBJ2-2, with D unresolved. Sequenced material: CD4+ T cells from the center of a lung tumor. The source is a male donor with lung adenocarcinoma. The CD4 and CD8 labels of this study may be unreliable. The CDR3 loop reads CASSPASSRWRELFF. The CDR3 DNA follows: TGTGCCAGCAGTCCCGCCAGCAGCCGTTGGAGGGAGCTGTTTTTT.